This T cell receptor beta chain was found in a study of T cell responses to AZD1222 COVID-19 vaccine. Findings and caveats of the study: Unmutated variant regions reportedly attract nearly half of all spike-specific TCRs. Dominant CD4 TCR responses targeted spike regions 160-218 and 743-854. Baseline serostatus was positive in only a handful of AZD1222 recipients. Two AZD1222 doses significantly raised spike-specific TCR breadth and depth over controls.

The repertoire was sequenced with immunoSEQ multiplex PCR; TCRdb's copy has only in-frame clones and lacks some. The sample consists of 110,000 or so clones, roughly 88% of them appearing once. V was clipped by 5 bases and J by 14 bases, with 23 bases between them. In germline, CDR1 is SGHTA, CDR2 FQGTGA. The CDR3 consists of 14 residues. Remarks on this clone: Its antigen is undetermined.

Sequencing was performed on peripheral blood, taken on day 0 of MenACWY control vaccination. The receptor was derived from an adult in good health. V gene TRBV7-3 combines with J gene TRBJ2-3; D assignment may be TRBD1 or TRBD2 (5 bases each). CDR3 region: CASSPLGAHQGPYF. Written as DNA, the CDR3 is TGTGCCAGCAGCCCACTAGGGGCCCACCAGGGCCCGTATTTT.